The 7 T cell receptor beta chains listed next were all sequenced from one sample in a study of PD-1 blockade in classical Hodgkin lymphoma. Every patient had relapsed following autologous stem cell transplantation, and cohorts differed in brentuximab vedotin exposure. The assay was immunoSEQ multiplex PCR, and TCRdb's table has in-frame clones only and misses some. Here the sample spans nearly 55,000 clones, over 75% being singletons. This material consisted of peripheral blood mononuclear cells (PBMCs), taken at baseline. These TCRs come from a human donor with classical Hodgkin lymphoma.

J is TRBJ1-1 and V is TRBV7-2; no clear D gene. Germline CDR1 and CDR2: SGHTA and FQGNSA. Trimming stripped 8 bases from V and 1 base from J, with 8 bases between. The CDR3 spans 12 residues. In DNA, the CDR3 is TGTGCCAGCCGGTGGGAGAACACTGAAGCTTTCTTT. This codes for CASRWENTEAFF. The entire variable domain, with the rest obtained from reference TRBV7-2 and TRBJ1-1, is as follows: GAGVSQSPSNKVTEKGKDVELRCDPISGHTALYWYRQSLGQGLEFLIYFQGNSAPDKSGLPSDRFSAERTGGSVSTLTIQRTQQEDSAVYLCASRWENTEAFFGQGTRLTVV.

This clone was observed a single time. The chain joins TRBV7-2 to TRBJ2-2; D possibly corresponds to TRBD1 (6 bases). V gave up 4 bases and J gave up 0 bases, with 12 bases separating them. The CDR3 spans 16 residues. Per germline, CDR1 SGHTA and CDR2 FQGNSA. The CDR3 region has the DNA TGTGCCAGCAGCTCCCCCAGGACAGCGAACACCGGGGAGCTGTTTTTT. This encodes CASSSPRTANTGELFF.

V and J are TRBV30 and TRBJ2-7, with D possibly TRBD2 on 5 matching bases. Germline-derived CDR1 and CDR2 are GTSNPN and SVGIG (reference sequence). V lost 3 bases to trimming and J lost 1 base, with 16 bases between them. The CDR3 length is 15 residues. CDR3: CAWSNRGLISYEQYF. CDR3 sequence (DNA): TGTGCCTGGAGCAACCGAGGACTGATTTCCTACGAGCAGTACTTC.

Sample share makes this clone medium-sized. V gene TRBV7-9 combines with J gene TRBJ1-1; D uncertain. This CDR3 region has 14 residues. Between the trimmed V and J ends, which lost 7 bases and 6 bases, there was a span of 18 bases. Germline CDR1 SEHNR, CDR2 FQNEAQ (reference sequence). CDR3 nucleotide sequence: TGTGCCAGCACCGACTGGGGAGGCAGCCCTGAAGCTTTCTTT. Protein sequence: CASTDWGGSPEAFF.

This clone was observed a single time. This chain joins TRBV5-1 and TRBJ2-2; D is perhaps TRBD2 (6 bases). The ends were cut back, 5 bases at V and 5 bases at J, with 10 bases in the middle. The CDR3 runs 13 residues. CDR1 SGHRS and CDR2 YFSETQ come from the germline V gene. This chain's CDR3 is CASRPGTTGELFF. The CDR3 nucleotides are TGCGCCAGCAGACCCGGGACTACCGGGGAGCTGTTTTTT.

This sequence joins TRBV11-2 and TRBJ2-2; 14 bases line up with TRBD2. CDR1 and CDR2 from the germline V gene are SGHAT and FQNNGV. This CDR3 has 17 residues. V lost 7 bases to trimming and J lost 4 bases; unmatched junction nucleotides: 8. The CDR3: CASKTSGRARGTGELFF. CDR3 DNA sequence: TGTGCCAGCAAGACTAGCGGGAGGGCCCGTGGCACCGGGGAGCTGTTTTTT.

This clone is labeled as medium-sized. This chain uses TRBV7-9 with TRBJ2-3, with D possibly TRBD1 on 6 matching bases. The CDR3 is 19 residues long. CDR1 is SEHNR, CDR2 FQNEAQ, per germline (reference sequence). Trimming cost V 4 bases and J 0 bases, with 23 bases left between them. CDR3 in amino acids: CASSSQYGIQGPSTDTQYF. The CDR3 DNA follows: TGTGCCAGCAGCTCCCAATATGGGATACAGGGTCCCAGCACAGATACGCAGTATTTT.